Sequencing of this T cell receptor (beta chain) was carried out in a study of glioma-infiltrating T cells after dendritic cell vaccination. Time point here: after dendritic cell vaccination, including at tumor progression/relapse. PBMC were collected before vaccination, two weeks after the third vaccination, and at progression. The CDR3 is 11 amino acids. V dropped 5 bases and J dropped 7 bases, with 8 bases sitting between them. Germline-derived CDR1 and CDR2 are SGHAT and FQNNGV. Up to about 2 ug genomic DNA was used for TCRB CDR3 amplification. Primers: 60 V beta forward and 13 J beta reverse. Measured with immunoSEQ multiplex PCR; TCRdb has only the in-frame clones, and not every one. The table records about 76,000 clones, more than 75% of them present only once.

Sequenced here: blood, sampled after dendritic cell vaccination. The TCR sequence derives from a human donor with glioblastoma. The rearrangement joins TRBV11-2 to TRBJ1-1; D remains unclear. The CDR3 protein is CASSPSSEAFF. Here the CDR3 DNA reads TGTGCCAGCAGCCCATCCAGTGAAGCTTTCTTT.